Given below is one T cell receptor (beta chain) in context. This sample was included in a study of blood T cells in healthy people across ages. Then a second PCR, running about 6 to 12 cycles, was carried out with a sample-barcoded 5' primer and a J-beta primer mix. TCRdb passed the 5' RACE reads through MiXCR, listing each CDR3 protein once. The data contain more than 500,000 distinct CDR3 sequences, around a quarter of them singletons. This sample was shared with a second study, whose subject was T cells of mothers and their children.

The sequence came from a boy aged 2 to 10 in good health. The sequencing sample was made of blood.

CDR3 sequence (DNA): TGTGCTAGTGGTTTGGGCGCTTTGCAGGGGGCGGTGGAGACCCAGTACTTC. This sequence encodes CASGLGALQGAVETQYF. The V and J genes are TRBV12-5 and TRBJ2-5, with 8 bases matching TRBD1. CDR1 and CDR2 from the germline V gene are LGHNT and FRNRAP. V trimming: 1 base; J trimming: 5 bases; junction bases outside the gene matches: 12. CDR3 size: 17 residues.